These 10 T cell receptor beta chains came from one sample sequenced in a study of T cells in Graves' hyperthyroidism and ophthalmopathy. RNA transcripts yielded amplified TCR beta CDR3 regions. Primed by the HTBI set, a first-round RT-PCR was run on the TCR CDR3. TCRdb re-called the multiplex PCR reads with MiXCR, one entry per CDR3 protein. The repertoire holds some 620,000 distinct CDR3 sequences, with roughly 17% as singletons. The material sequenced was blood. These TCRs come from a woman aged 25 to 45 with Graves' hyperthyroidism.

This clonotype was observed at least ten times. The chain links TRBV7-2 to TRBJ2-7; D perhaps matches TRBD2 (5 bases). The germline V and J ends were trimmed by 0 bases and 7 bases, with 16 bases remaining between them. CDR3 length: 15 residues. Germline values: CDR1 SGHTA, CDR2 FQGNSA. The CDR3 sequence is CASSLAGLPLGEQYF. For the CDR3, the DNA is TGTGCCAGCAGCTTAGCTGGACTTCCTTTGGGGGAGCAGTACTTC.

In this sample, this clonotype turned up once. The chain has TRBV4-1 and TRBJ2-7; no reliable D call. The CDR3 contains 14 residues. CDR1 MGHRA and CDR2 YSYEKL come from the germline V gene. The germline V and J ends were trimmed by 3 bases and 0 bases, with 9 bases remaining between them. Here the CDR3 DNA reads TGCGCCAGCAGCCAGATCAGCAGCTCCTACGAGCAGTACTTC. Amino acid sequence: CASSQISSSYEQYF.

This clonotype was detected ten times or more. The chain combines TRBV2 with TRBJ2-7; TRBD1 agrees at 7 bases. In germline, CDR1 is SNHLY, CDR2 FYNNEI. J lost 0 bases, V lost 5 bases, and 7 bases had no gene match. The CDR3 spans 15 residues. The CDR3 protein is CASSSQGVTSYEQYF. The DNA of the CDR3 is TGTGCCAGCAGTTCCCAGGGGGTCACCTCCTACGAGCAGTACTTC.

This clonotype was seen ten or more times. The V and J genes are TRBV6-6 and TRBJ2-7, with TRBD1 matching over 9 bases. This CDR3 has 17 residues. Germline CDR1 reads MNHNY; CDR2 reads SVGAGI (reference sequence). Losses at the gene ends were 2 bases for V and 2 bases for J; bases not matched to a gene: 10. The CDR3 nucleotides read TGTGCCAGCAGTTACCTCCCGCGCCGGGACAGGGCCTACGAGCAGTACTTC. Amino acid sequence: CASSYLPRRDRAYEQYF.

This clonotype was picked up many times. V is TRBV10-1 and J is TRBJ2-2; 9 positions match TRBD1. The CDR3 consists of 14 residues. From germline, CDR1 is WNHNN and CDR2 SYGVQD (reference sequence). The trim removed 5 bases at V and 6 bases at J, leaving 4 bases unmatched. CDR3 nucleotide sequence: TGCGCCAGCAGTTCCGGGACAGGGTCCGGGGAGCTGTTTTTT. It translates to CASSSGTGSGELFF.

CDR3 loop: CAWSLGSSGNTIYF. The CDR3, as DNA: TGTGCCTGGAGTCTCGGCTCCTCTGGAAACACCATATATTTT. V and J are TRBV30 and TRBJ1-3; D uncertain. CDR3 length equals 14 residues. Germline V CDR1 and CDR2: GTSNPN, SVGIG (reference sequence). V lost 2 bases, J lost 0 bases, and 8 bases lay in between.

In this sample, this clonotype turned up many times. V is TRBV5-1 and J is TRBJ1-1; no clear D. Per germline, CDR1 SGHRS and CDR2 YFSETQ. This CDR3 contains 13 residues. V lost 0 bases, J lost 3 bases, and 6 bases lay in between. CDR3 sequence: CASSLDADTEAFF. CDR3 DNA: TGCGCCAGCAGCTTGGACGCCGACACTGAAGCTTTCTTT.

This clonotype was picked up a small number of times. The genes are TRBV6-2 or TRBV6-3 and TRBJ2-1; unclear D gene. The CDR3 consists of 11 residues. Germline V gives CDR1 MNHEY, CDR2 SVGEGT. The V end was cut by 5 bases, the J end by 7 bases, with 6 bases between. The CDR3 sequence: CASSMRNEQFF. DNA for the CDR3: TGTGCCAGCAGTATGAGGAATGAGCAGTTCTTC.

The CDR3 sequence: CASSSGTAGGKNEKLFF. CDR3 bases: TGCGCCAGCAGCTCGGGGACCGCGGGCGGAAAAAATGAAAAACTGTTTTTT. The chain recombines TRBV5-1 with TRBJ1-4; a weak D match, TRBD1 (5 bases). CDR1 and CDR2 from the germline V gene are SGHRS and YFSETQ. Deletions cut 3 bases from V and 5 bases from J, with 20 bases between. This CDR3 has 17 amino acids.

Of note for this clonotype: A much larger clone lies one base from this, so it may be a read error. V gene TRBV20-1 combines with J gene TRBJ2-1, with 9 bases lining up with TRBD2. Germline CDR1 is DFQATT and CDR2 is SNEGSKA (reference sequence). The V and J ends lost 0 bases and 12 bases, in that order; junction bases with no gene match: 12. The CDR3 has 15 residues. The CDR3 loop reads CSARERLREGGGQFF. In DNA, the CDR3 is TGCAGTGCTAGAGAAAGGCTGCGGGAGGGGGGCGGGCAGTTCTTC.